Detailed here is one TCR beta chain. The data derive from a study of blood T cell repertoires in COVID-19. On the study more broadly: Sources were T cells, B-cell-depleted T cells, or PBMCs; the material itself was cDNA or gDNA.

The method was immunoSEQ multiplex PCR; TCRdb's version includes in-frame clones alone and lacks a portion of them. This sample yields around 88,000 clones, of which around 80% are seen a single time; roughly 8.2% belongs to the top ten. The TCR sequence derives from a man aged 50 or older who had recovered from COVID-19. Sequenced input: peripheral blood.

The CDR3 spells CASSRAPGTDTQYF. The CDR3 bases are TGTGCCAGCTCACGGGCGCCGGGCACAGATACGCAGTATTTT. This rearrangement joins TRBV18 to TRBJ2-3; D is unclear. The germline V gene has CDR1 KGHSH and CDR2 LQKENI. Trimming left V 4 bases short and J 1 base short, with 9 bases between. CDR3 length: 14 residues. The full variable domain, with the rest looked up from reference TRBV18 and TRBJ2-3, is NAGVMQNPRHLVRRRGQEARLRCSPMKGHSHVYWYRQLPEEGLKFMVYLQKENIIDESGMPKERFSAEFPKEGPSILRIQQVVRGDSAAYFCASSRAPGTDTQYFGPGTRLTVL.